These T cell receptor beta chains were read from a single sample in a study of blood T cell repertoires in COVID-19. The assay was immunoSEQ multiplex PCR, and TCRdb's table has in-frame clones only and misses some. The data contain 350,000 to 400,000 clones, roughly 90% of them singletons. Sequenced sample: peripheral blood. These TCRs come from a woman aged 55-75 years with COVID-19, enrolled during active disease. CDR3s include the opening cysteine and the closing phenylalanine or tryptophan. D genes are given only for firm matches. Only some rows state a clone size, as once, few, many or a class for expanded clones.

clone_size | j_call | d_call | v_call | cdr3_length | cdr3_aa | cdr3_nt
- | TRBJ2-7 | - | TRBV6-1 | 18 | CASSVNWYITGSSYEQYF | TGTGCCAGCAGTGTTAACTGGTATATTACAGGGAGCTCCTACGAGCAGTACTTC
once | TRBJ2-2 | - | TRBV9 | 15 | CASSVEGAGPGELFF | TGTGCCAGCAGCGTAGAGGGTGCAGGGCCCGGGGAGCTGTTTTTT
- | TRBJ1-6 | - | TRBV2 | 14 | CATAPGHYNSPLHF | TGTGCCACCGCACCGGGACACTATAATTCACCCCTCCACTTT
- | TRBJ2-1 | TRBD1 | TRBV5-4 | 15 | CASSLGQGAGNEQFF | TGTGCCAGCAGCTTGGGACAGGGGGCAGGTAATGAGCAGTTCTTC
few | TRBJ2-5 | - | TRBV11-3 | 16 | CASSPSYFSQQETQYF | TGTGCCAGCAGCCCCTCGTATTTCAGTCAACAAGAGACCCAGTACTTC
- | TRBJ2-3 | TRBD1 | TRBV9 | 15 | CASSVGDRDSDTQYF | TGTGCCAGCAGCGTTGGGGACAGGGACTCAGATACGCAGTATTTT
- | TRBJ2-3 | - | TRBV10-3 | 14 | CAISVGGTWNTQYF | TGTGCCATCAGTGTTGGGGGGACCTGGAATACGCAGTATTTT
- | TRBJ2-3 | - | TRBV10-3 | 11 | CAISVEDTQYF | TGTGCCATCAGTGTAGAAGATACGCAGTATTTT
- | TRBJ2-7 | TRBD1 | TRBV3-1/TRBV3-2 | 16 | CASSLRWTGVSYEQYF | TGTGCCAGCAGCCTACGGTGGACAGGGGTGAGCTACGAGCAGTACTTC
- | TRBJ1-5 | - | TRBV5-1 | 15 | CASSLEGVSNQPQHF | TGCGCCAGCAGCTTGGAGGGAGTAAGCAATCAGCCCCAGCATTTT
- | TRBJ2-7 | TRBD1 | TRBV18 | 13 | CASAGQGYYEQYF | TGTGCCAGCGCGGGACAGGGTTACTACGAGCAGTACTTC
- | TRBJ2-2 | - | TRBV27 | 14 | CASSPSVGAGELFF | TGTGCCAGCAGTCCCTCGGTGGGGGCAGGAGAGCTGTTTTTT
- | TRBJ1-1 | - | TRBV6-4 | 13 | CASSDSGGTEAFF | TGTGCCAGCAGTGACTCAGGCGGCACTGAAGCTTTCTTT
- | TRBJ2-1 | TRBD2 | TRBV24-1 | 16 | CATSDSGGSSYNEQFF | TGTGCCACCAGTGATTCCGGGGGGAGCTCCTACAATGAGCAGTTCTTC
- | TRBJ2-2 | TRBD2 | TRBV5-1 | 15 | CASSTRLAGAGELFF | TGCGCCAGCAGCACCCGACTAGCGGGAGCCGGGGAGCTGTTTTTT
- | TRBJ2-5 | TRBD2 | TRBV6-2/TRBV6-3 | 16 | CASSLGLAGGQETQYF | TGTGCCAGCAGTCTTGGACTAGCGGGGGGGCAAGAGACCCAGTACTTC
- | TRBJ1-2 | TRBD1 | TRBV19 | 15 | CASSTMTGANYGYTF | TGTGCCAGTAGTACGATGACAGGGGCAAACTATGGCTACACCTTC
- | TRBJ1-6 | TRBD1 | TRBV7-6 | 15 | CASSLGQGALSPLHF | TGTGCCAGCAGCTTAGGGCAGGGGGCGCTTTCACCCCTCCACTTT
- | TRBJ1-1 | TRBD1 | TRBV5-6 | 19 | CASRLLDRDRGFMNTEAFF | TGTGCCAGCAGACTTTTAGACCGGGACAGGGGGTTTATGAACACTGAAGCTTTCTTT
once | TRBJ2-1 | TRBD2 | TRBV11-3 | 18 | CASSLDASGGAPYNEQFF | TGTGCCAGCAGCTTAGATGCGAGCGGGGGGGCCCCCTACAATGAGCAGTTCTTC
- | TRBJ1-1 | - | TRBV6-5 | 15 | CASESFGGGNTEAFF | TGTGCCAGCGAATCGTTCGGCGGGGGGAACACTGAAGCTTTCTTT
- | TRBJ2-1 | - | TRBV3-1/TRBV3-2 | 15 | CASSLDSSSYNEQFF | TGTGCCAGCAGCCTGGACTCCAGCTCCTACAATGAGCAGTTCTTC
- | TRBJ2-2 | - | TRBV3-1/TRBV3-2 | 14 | CASSQVGGTGELFF | TGTGCCAGCAGCCAAGTCGGGGGCACCGGGGAGCTGTTTTTT
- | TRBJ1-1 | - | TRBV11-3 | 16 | CASSKDGLMLNTEAFF | TGTGCCAGCAGCAAGGACGGACTAATGTTGAACACTGAAGCTTTCTTT
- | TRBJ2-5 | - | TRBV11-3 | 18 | CASSLALRGGTAQETQYF | TGTGCCAGCAGCTTAGCCCTCCGGGGGGGGACAGCACAAGAGACCCAGTACTTC
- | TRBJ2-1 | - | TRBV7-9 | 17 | CASSPGRVVISYNEQFF | TGTGCCAGCAGCCCGGGTCGGGTGGTCATCTCCTACAATGAGCAGTTCTTC
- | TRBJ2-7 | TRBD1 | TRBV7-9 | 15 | CASSPRGPSSYEQYF | TGTGCCAGCAGCCCCAGGGGGCCCAGCTCCTACGAGCAGTACTTC
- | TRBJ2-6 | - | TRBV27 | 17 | CASRGLQTPSGANVLTF | TGTGCCAGCAGGGGGCTCCAGACACCCTCTGGGGCCAACGTCCTGACTTTC
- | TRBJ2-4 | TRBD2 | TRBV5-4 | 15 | CASSRTSGGTNIQYF | TGTGCCAGCAGCCGGACTAGCGGAGGTACGAACATTCAGTACTTC
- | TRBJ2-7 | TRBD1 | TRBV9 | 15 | CASSVDGQGSDEQYF | TGTGCCAGCAGCGTAGATGGACAGGGGAGTGACGAGCAGTACTTC
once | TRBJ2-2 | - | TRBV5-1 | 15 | CASTWTVPVTGELFF | TGCGCCAGCACCTGGACTGTACCCGTCACCGGGGAGCTGTTTTTT
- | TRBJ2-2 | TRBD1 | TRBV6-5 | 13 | CGGGQGVTGELFF | TGCGGTGGGGGACAGGGGGTCACCGGGGAGCTGTTTTTT
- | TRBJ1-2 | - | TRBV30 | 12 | CAWSWGPYGYTF | TGTGCCTGGAGTTGGGGCCCCTATGGCTACACCTTC
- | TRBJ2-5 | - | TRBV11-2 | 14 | CASSLVQKQETQYF | TGTGCCAGCAGCTTGGTACAGAAACAAGAGACCCAGTACTTC
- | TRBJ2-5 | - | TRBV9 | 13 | CASSVGPEETQYF | TGTGCCAGCAGCGTGGGCCCTGAAGAGACCCAGTACTTC
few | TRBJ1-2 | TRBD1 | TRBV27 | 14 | CASSLYQGAGGYTF | TGTGCCAGCAGTTTATATCAGGGGGCGGGCGGCTACACCTTC
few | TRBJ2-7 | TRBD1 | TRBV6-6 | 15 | CASSYDWAGGYEQYF | TGTGCCAGCAGTTACGATTGGGCAGGGGGCTACGAGCAGTACTTC
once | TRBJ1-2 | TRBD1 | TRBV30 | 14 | CAWGAGQGSYGYTF | TGTGCCTGGGGGGCGGGACAGGGGAGCTATGGCTACACCTTC
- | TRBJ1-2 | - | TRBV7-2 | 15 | CASSPDSGGRYGYTF | TGTGCCAGCAGCCCCGACAGCGGGGGTAGGTATGGCTACACCTTC
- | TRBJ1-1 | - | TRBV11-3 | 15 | CASSPLGGNPTEAFF | TGTGCCAGCAGCCCCCTTGGGGGCAACCCCACTGAAGCTTTCTTT
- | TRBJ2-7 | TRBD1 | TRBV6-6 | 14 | CASSYGDRGLEQYF | TGTGCCAGCAGTTATGGGGACAGGGGGCTTGAGCAGTACTTC